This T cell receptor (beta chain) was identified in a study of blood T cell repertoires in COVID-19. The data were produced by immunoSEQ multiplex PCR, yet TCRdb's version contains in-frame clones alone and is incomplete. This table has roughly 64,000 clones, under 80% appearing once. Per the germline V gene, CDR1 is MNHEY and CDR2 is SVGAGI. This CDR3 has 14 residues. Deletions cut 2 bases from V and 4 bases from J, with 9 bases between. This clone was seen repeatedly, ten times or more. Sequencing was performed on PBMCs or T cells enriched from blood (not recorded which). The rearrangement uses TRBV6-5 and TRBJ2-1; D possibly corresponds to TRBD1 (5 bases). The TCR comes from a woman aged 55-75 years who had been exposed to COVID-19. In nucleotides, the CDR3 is TGTGCCAGCAGTTACGATAACAGGTACAATGAGCAGTTCTTC. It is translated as CASSYDNRYNEQFF.